These 23 T cell receptor beta chains came from one sample sequenced in a study of T-cell memory formation after mild COVID-19 (dated by TCRdb to the early 2020s). The library was made by 5' RACE. Instrument used: Illumina NovaSeq 6000. TCRdb took the public reads, trimmed them with fastp at Q25, ran MiXCR for clone calling and kept in-frame beta chains. CDR3 protein sequences are deduplicated, and each keeps its most common genes and DNA. The sample contains fewer than 450,000 distinct CDR3 sequences, about 21% of them found a single time. Around 12% of the sample lies in the top ten. The sequencing input was PBMCs or a T cell subset sorted from them (not recorded which). These receptor sequences come from an adult woman who had mild COVID-19 (a few samples of this study predate the infection). The sample titles of this study are shuffled in the database, so cell type and time point are left out; the donor was told from shared clones.

The J gene is TRBJ1-2, the V gene TRBV7-2; D unresolved. V gave up 7 bases and J gave up 2 bases, with 11 bases separating them. The CDR3 covers 13 residues. Germline V gene lookup returns CDR1 SGHTA and CDR2 FQGNSA. CDR3 in amino acids: CASMLSGNYGYTF. In DNA form, the CDR3 reads TGTGCCAGCATGCTATCGGGGAACTATGGCTACACCTTC.

The V gene is TRBV3-1, the J gene TRBJ2-7, with 12 bases lining up with TRBD1. The V gene end was trimmed by 4 bases and the J gene end by 6 bases; junction bases not matched to a gene: 7. This CDR3 is 15 amino acids long. Germline CDR1 LGHDT, CDR2 YNNKEL (reference sequence). The CDR3 reads CASSPGTGGYGEQYF. The CDR3 bases are TGTGCCAGCAGCCCGGGGACAGGGGGCTACGGCGAGCAGTACTTC.

CDR3 sequence: CASSLVLAGVEQFF. DNA of the CDR3: TGCGCCAGCAGCTTGGTCCTAGCGGGAGTAGAGCAGTTCTTC. The gene calls are TRBV5-1 and TRBJ2-1; TRBD2 aligns across 10 bases. Germline assignment: CDR1 SGHRS and CDR2 YFSETQ. V shed 0 bases and J 10 bases; nucleotides not matched to a gene: 4. The CDR3 has 14 amino acids.

This clonotype was seen only a few times. This chain links TRBV10-3 with TRBJ2-5; D gene uncertain. V was pared by 8 bases and J by 2 bases, with 12 bases between. Looked up from germline, CDR1 is ENHRY and CDR2 is SYGVKD. The CDR3 is made up of 13 amino acids. CDR3 sequence reads: CAIAPETQETQYF. CDR3 in DNA: TGTGCCATCGCCCCGGAGACGCAAGAGACCCAGTACTTC.

This clonotype was observed at least ten times. J is TRBJ1-5 and V is TRBV12-3 or TRBV12-4; TRBD1 aligns across 7 bases. V shed 5 bases and J 2 bases; nucleotides not matched to a gene: 12. The CDR3 consists of 17 residues. CDR3 protein: CASSHNRGEWGNQPQHF. The CDR3 nucleotides are TGTGCCAGCAGTCATAACAGGGGCGAATGGGGCAATCAGCCCCAGCATTTT.

V is TRBV6-6 and J is TRBJ2-7, with D possibly being TRBD2 (6 bases). This CDR3 is 14 amino acids long. The germline V and J ends were trimmed by 7 bases and 3 bases, with 16 bases remaining between them. Germline V gene data show CDR1 as MNHNY and CDR2 as SVGAGI (reference sequence). The CDR3 region is CASTPERADYEQYF. The DNA for the CDR3 is TGTGCCAGCACACCGGAGCGGGCGGACTACGAGCAGTACTTC.

This clonotype was seen a few times. The chain carries TRBV20-1 and TRBJ2-1; 11 positions match TRBD2. The CDR3 totals 17 residues. The V and J ends lost 1 base and 5 bases, in that order; junction bases with no gene match: 10. CDR1 is DFQATT, CDR2 SNEGSKA, per germline (reference sequence). The CDR3 reads CSARALLAGGPHNEQFF. Written as DNA, the CDR3 is TGCAGTGCTAGAGCACTTCTAGCGGGAGGTCCGCACAATGAGCAGTTCTTC.

The chain carries TRBV24-1 and TRBJ2-5; no clear D. V lost 1 base and J 1 base, leaving 9 bases between the germline ends. Germline V CDR1 and CDR2: KGHDR, SFDVKD. This CDR3 is 15 amino acids long. The CDR3 spells CATSDFGSFQETQYF. CDR3 sequence (DNA): TGTGCCACCAGTGATTTCGGCAGTTTCCAAGAGACCCAGTACTTC.

This clonotype came up a few times. This chain connects TRBV5-1 to TRBJ2-7, with D perhaps matching TRBD1 (5 bases). CDR3 length equals 15 residues. The germline gives CDR1 SGHRS, CDR2 YFSETQ. V was clipped by 0 bases and J by 4 bases, with 14 bases between them. The CDR3 bases are TGCGCCAGCAGCTTGGATCAGGTGGGGCCTTACGAGCAGTACTTC. Protein: CASSLDQVGPYEQYF. The full variable domain, rest sourced from reference TRBV5-1 and TRBJ2-7, is KAGVTQTPRYLIKTRGQQVTLSCSPISGHRSVSWYQQTPGQGLQFLFEYFSETQRNKGNFPGRFSGRQFSNSRSEMNVSTLELGDSALYLCASSLDQVGPYEQYFGPGTRLTVT.

This rearrangement joins TRBV12-3 or TRBV12-4 to TRBJ2-7, with 11 bases lining up with TRBD1. The CDR3 runs 15 residues. V lost 6 bases to trimming and J lost 7 bases; unmatched junction nucleotides: 11. The CDR3 loop is CASRPAGQGVWEQYF. DNA of the CDR3: TGTGCCAGCAGACCTGCGGGACAGGGGGTATGGGAGCAGTACTTC.

This clonotype was seen a handful of times. This chain connects TRBV4-2 to TRBJ2-3, with D perhaps TRBD2 (6 bases). Per the germline V gene, CDR1 is LGHNA and CDR2 is YNFKEQ. V lost 1 base to trimming and J lost 4 bases, with 18 bases between them. CDR3 length: 17 amino acids. The CDR3 nucleotides are TGTGCCAGCAGCCAAGGGACTGTCGGGGGTTTGGCAGATACGCAGTATTTT. It yields the protein CASSQGTVGGLADTQYF.

The chain combines TRBV20-1 with TRBJ2-3; 8 nucleotides align to TRBD2. CDR3 length equals 15 residues. V was clipped by 3 bases and J by 2 bases; unmatched bases: 7. In germline, CDR1 is DFQATT, CDR2 SNEGSKA (reference sequence). This CDR3 reads CSASPSGSYTDTQYF. The DNA for the CDR3 is TGCAGTGCTAGTCCTAGCGGGTCCTACACAGATACGCAGTATTTT.

The V gene is TRBV2, the J gene TRBJ1-3, with D perhaps TRBD1 (5 bases). Germline V gene sequence: CDR1 SNHLY, CDR2 FYNNEI. Trimming shortened V by 5 bases and J by 2 bases, and 16 bases separated the two germline ends. The CDR3 is 16 residues long. CDR3 coding DNA: TGTGCCAGCAGTTTCAGGGTCTCGACGCCTGGAAACACCATATATTTT. Its translation is CASSFRVSTPGNTIYF.

This clonotype has only a few counts. The gene calls are TRBV20-1 and TRBJ2-3, with D perhaps matching TRBD1 (6 bases). Germline values: CDR1 DFQATT, CDR2 SNEGSKA (reference sequence). With 7 bases removed from V and 4 bases from J, the gap between germline ends came to 21 bases. This CDR3 is 15 amino acids long. The CDR3 region is CSGSRDISGADTQYF. In DNA form, the CDR3 reads TGCAGTGGCTCCCGGGACATCTCTGGAGCAGATACGCAGTATTTT.

The chain combines TRBV2 with TRBJ2-1; D not resolved. Trimming took off 1 base at V and 12 bases at J, with 4 bases between the two ends. The CDR3 has 10 amino acids. Looked up from germline, CDR1 is SNHLY and CDR2 is FYNNEI. CDR3 nucleotide sequence: TGTGCCAGCAGTGAAGTTAGGCAGTTCTTC. Translated, it gives CASSEVRQFF.

This clonotype has more than one count but fewer than ten. The chain recombines TRBV7-2 with TRBJ2-3, with 10 bases aligning to TRBD2. The CDR3 loop spans 19 amino acids. Germline CDR1 reads SGHTA; CDR2 reads FQGNSA. V was clipped by 5 bases and J by 2 bases; unmatched bases: 16. CDR3 sequence: CASSLPRRRTSGNTDTQYF. CDR3 DNA sequence: TGTGCCAGCAGCCTCCCTCGGCGCCGGACTAGCGGAAACACAGATACGCAGTATTTT.

This clonotype was observed a handful of times. The chain recombines TRBV5-1 with TRBJ2-1, with 8 bases that match TRBD2. The length of the CDR3 is 15 residues. With V trimmed by 1 base and J by 4 bases, 4 bases remained unmatched. Germline CDR1 is SGHRS and CDR2 is YFSETQ. This CDR3 is CASSLMREVYNEQFF. The CDR3 DNA follows: TGCGCCAGCAGCTTGATGCGGGAGGTATACAATGAGCAGTTCTTC.

This clonotype was seen ten or more times. The chain employs TRBV6-1 and TRBJ1-2; possible D gene TRBD1, 5 bases. The CDR3 has 14 amino acids. Trimming shortened V by 1 base and J by 0 bases, and 6 bases separated the two germline ends. In germline, CDR1 is MNHNS, CDR2 SASEGT. Here the CDR3 reads CASSEGTPNYGYTF. In DNA, the CDR3 is TGTGCCAGCAGTGAAGGGACACCTAACTATGGCTACACCTTC.

The rearrangement links TRBV4-2 to TRBJ1-2, with D tentatively TRBD1 (6 bases). The CDR3 is 14 amino acids. Trimming stripped 3 bases from V and 2 bases from J, with 10 bases between. Germline-derived CDR1 and CDR2 are LGHNA and YNFKEQ. The CDR3 DNA is TGTGCCAGCAGCCAGGCTACAGGGAACTATGGCTACACCTTC. It yields the protein CASSQATGNYGYTF.

The chain carries TRBV10-2 and TRBJ2-5; a weak D match, TRBD1 (5 bases). The V gene's germline CDR1 is WSHSY and CDR2 SAAADI. This CDR3 has 13 residues. V lost 6 bases to trimming and J lost 1 base, with 9 bases between them. The CDR3 loop reads CASRDTVQETQYF. CDR3 coding DNA: TGCGCCAGCAGGGACACAGTCCAAGAGACCCAGTACTTC.

This clonotype was found a few times. The V call is TRBV1, the J call TRBJ2-7. TRBV1 has pseudogene status. The CDR3 is made up of 11 amino acids. The CDR3 nucleotides are TGCACCAGCAGCGAAGAGAACGAGCAGTACTTC. Amino acid sequence: CTSSEENEQYF.

The chain carries TRBV23-1 and TRBJ2-7; D gene uncertain. TRBV23-1 is recorded as an ORF, its role being uncertain. The V end was cut by 4 bases, the J end by 7 bases, with 5 bases between. The CDR3 sequence is 10 residues long. The CDR3 bases are TGCGCCAGCAGTCTCAGGGAGCAGTACTTC. It is translated as CASSLREQYF.

About this clonotype itself: The junction differs from germline at one of its ends, possibly a read error. This chain links TRBV5-5 with TRBJ1-1; 8 bases are shared with TRBD1. CDR3 length: 13 residues. The germline CDR1 and CDR2 sequences are SGHKS and YYEKEE (reference sequence). The CDR3 coding sequence is TGTGCCAGCAGCTTAGACAGGGGCACTGAAGCTTACTTT. Its protein is CASSLDRGTEAYF.